A selection of T cell receptor beta chains follows, all from one sample in a study of blood T cell repertoires in COVID-19. Assay used: immunoSEQ multiplex PCR; TCRdb lists only in-frame clones, some missing. Of approximately 90,000 clones in the sample, around nine tenths were seen once. Specimen: peripheral blood. The receptors were sampled from a man aged 60 to 69 with COVID-19, enrolled during active disease. Both conserved end residues are part of each CDR3. Each record gives: J gene, clone size, D gene, V gene, CDR3 length, CDR3 DNA, CDR3 protein. A D gene is named only where the DNA matches it firmly. For some rows the clone size is stated as once, few or many, or as a class when expanded; others skip it.

j_gene: TRBJ2-2
abundance: NA
d_gene: TRBD1
v_gene: TRBV7-9
len: 15
CDR3nt: TGTGCCAGCAGCCCGCCGGACAGGGCCCCCGGGGAGCTGTTTTTT
CDR3aa: CASSPPDRAPGELFF

j_gene: TRBJ1-2
abundance: NA
d_gene: TRBD1
v_gene: TRBV2
len: 14
CDR3nt: TGTGCCAGCAGTGGAGGGGGCAGGGACTATGGCTACACCTTC
CDR3aa: CASSGGGRDYGYTF

j_gene: TRBJ1-1
abundance: NA
d_gene: TRBD1
v_gene: TRBV5-1
len: 16
CDR3nt: TGCGCCAGCAGCTTACTCGGGACAGGGGGCCTCACTGAAGCTTTCTTT
CDR3aa: CASSLLGTGGLTEAFF

j_gene: TRBJ1-6
abundance: NA
d_gene: NA
v_gene: TRBV6-5
len: 11
CDR3nt: TGTGCCGGAGGACTAAATTCACCCCTCCACTTT
CDR3aa: CAGGLNSPLHF

j_gene: TRBJ2-1
abundance: NA
d_gene: TRBD2
v_gene: TRBV19
len: 15
CDR3nt: TGTGCCAGTAGTGTAGCGGGAGGGCCTTGGAATGAGCAGTTCTTC
CDR3aa: CASSVAGGPWNEQFF

j_gene: TRBJ2-1
abundance: NA
d_gene: TRBD2
v_gene: TRBV24-1
len: 13
CDR3nt: TGTGCCACCTCTAGCGGGAAATACAATGAGCAGTTCTTC
CDR3aa: CATSSGKYNEQFF

j_gene: TRBJ1-6
abundance: NA
d_gene: NA
v_gene: TRBV6-5
len: 15
CDR3nt: TGTGCCAGCAGTCTAAACCGGGACACTTATTCACCCCTCCACTTT
CDR3aa: CASSLNRDTYSPLHF

j_gene: TRBJ2-7
abundance: NA
d_gene: NA
v_gene: TRBV12-3/TRBV12-4
len: 13
CDR3nt: TGTGCCAGCAGAAGGGGGGGGTCGTACGAGCAGTACTTC
CDR3aa: CASRRGGSYEQYF

j_gene: TRBJ1-4
abundance: once
d_gene: TRBD1
v_gene: TRBV9
len: 14
CDR3nt: TGTGCCAGCAGCTTCGGGACAGAGGATGAAAAACTGTTTTTT
CDR3aa: CASSFGTEDEKLFF

j_gene: TRBJ2-5
abundance: NA
d_gene: TRBD2
v_gene: TRBV5-1
len: 17
CDR3nt: TGCGCCAGCAGCCCGGGACTAGCGGGAGGATCTCAGGAGACCCAGTACTTC
CDR3aa: CASSPGLAGGSQETQYF

j_gene: TRBJ1-1
abundance: NA
d_gene: TRBD1
v_gene: TRBV6-6
len: 15
CDR3nt: TGTGCCAGCAGACCTACCTCTGACAGGGAACCCAAAGCTTTCTTT
CDR3aa: CASRPTSDREPKAFF

j_gene: TRBJ2-7
abundance: NA
d_gene: NA
v_gene: TRBV6-6
len: 16
CDR3nt: TGTGCCAGCAGTTACTCATCGTTTGGGGGCAGCTACGAGCAGTACTTC
CDR3aa: CASSYSSFGGSYEQYF

j_gene: TRBJ1-1
abundance: NA
d_gene: NA
v_gene: TRBV18
len: 14
CDR3nt: TGTGCCAGCTCACCTCTGCCGGTGAGCACTGAAGCTTTCTTT
CDR3aa: CASSPLPVSTEAFF

j_gene: TRBJ1-1
abundance: NA
d_gene: NA
v_gene: TRBV19
len: 16
CDR3nt: TGTGCCAGTAGTATGCCCCGACGGCAGGGCCCCGGGGAAGCTTTCTTT
CDR3aa: CASSMPRRQGPGEAFF

j_gene: TRBJ1-1
abundance: NA
d_gene: TRBD1
v_gene: TRBV14
len: 14
CDR3nt: TGTGCCAGCAGCCGGGGACAGATGAACACTGAAGCTTTCTTT
CDR3aa: CASSRGQMNTEAFF

j_gene: TRBJ1-5
abundance: NA
d_gene: TRBD1
v_gene: TRBV10-3
len: 13
CDR3nt: TGTGCCATCAGTCGGGACAGAAATCAGCCCCAGCATTTT
CDR3aa: CAISRDRNQPQHF

j_gene: TRBJ2-7
abundance: NA
d_gene: TRBD2
v_gene: TRBV6-4
len: 16
CDR3nt: TGTGCCAGCAGTAAGGGACTAGCGGGAGGGCCTCTCGAGCAGTACTTC
CDR3aa: CASSKGLAGGPLEQYF

j_gene: TRBJ2-3
abundance: NA
d_gene: NA
v_gene: TRBV24-1
len: 16
CDR3nt: TGTGCCACCAGTGATTTGCAACGGGAGCTCACAGATACGCAGTATTTT
CDR3aa: CATSDLQRELTDTQYF

j_gene: TRBJ1-5
abundance: NA
d_gene: TRBD1
v_gene: TRBV30
len: 16
CDR3nt: TGTGCCTGGAGTGTACGAACAGGGGATTTCAATCAGCCCCAGCATTTT
CDR3aa: CAWSVRTGDFNQPQHF

j_gene: TRBJ2-7
abundance: NA
d_gene: TRBD2
v_gene: TRBV7-2
len: 17
CDR3nt: TGTGCCAGCAGCGCCGGGACTAGCGGGAGGTACCCCTACGAGCAGTACTTC
CDR3aa: CASSAGTSGRYPYEQYF

j_gene: TRBJ1-2
abundance: NA
d_gene: NA
v_gene: TRBV6-6
len: 15
CDR3nt: TGTGCCAGCAGTCCAACGAGACAATCTAACTATGGCTACACCTTC
CDR3aa: CASSPTRQSNYGYTF

j_gene: TRBJ2-6
abundance: NA
d_gene: NA
v_gene: TRBV7-3
len: 18
CDR3nt: TGTGCCAGCAGCTTAACCGGCCGGGAATCCTCTGGGGCCAACGTCCTGACTTTC
CDR3aa: CASSLTGRESSGANVLTF

j_gene: TRBJ1-4
abundance: NA
d_gene: TRBD1
v_gene: TRBV5-1
len: 16
CDR3nt: TGCGCCAGCAGCTTGCCGGGACAGGGGTCAAATGAAAAACTGTTTTTT
CDR3aa: CASSLPGQGSNEKLFF

j_gene: TRBJ2-1
abundance: NA
d_gene: NA
v_gene: TRBV18
len: 15
CDR3nt: TGTGCCAGCTCACGGCGGGGCACTGTAAGTTATGAGCAGTTCTTC
CDR3aa: CASSRRGTVSYEQFF

j_gene: TRBJ2-7
abundance: NA
d_gene: NA
v_gene: TRBV28
len: 14
CDR3nt: TGTGCCAGCAGTCCTAATGACAGCCCCTACGAGCAGTACTTC
CDR3aa: CASSPNDSPYEQYF

j_gene: TRBJ1-1
abundance: NA
d_gene: TRBD1
v_gene: TRBV5-1
len: 15
CDR3nt: TGCGCCAGCAGCTTACGACAGGGGGGGAACACTGAAGCTTTCTTT
CDR3aa: CASSLRQGGNTEAFF

j_gene: TRBJ1-4
abundance: NA
d_gene: TRBD1
v_gene: TRBV7-2
len: 14
CDR3nt: TGTGCCAGCAGCCGGACAGGGTTCTTTGAAAAACTGTTTTTT
CDR3aa: CASSRTGFFEKLFF

j_gene: TRBJ2-5
abundance: NA
d_gene: TRBD1
v_gene: TRBV14
len: 14
CDR3nt: TGTGCCAGCAGCCGCGCACAGGGGGCGGTGACCCAGTACTTC
CDR3aa: CASSRAQGAVTQYF

j_gene: TRBJ2-7
abundance: NA
d_gene: TRBD1
v_gene: TRBV19
len: 14
CDR3nt: TGTGCCAGTAGTATGGACAGGGCAGCCTACGAGCAGTACTTC
CDR3aa: CASSMDRAAYEQYF

j_gene: TRBJ2-3
abundance: NA
d_gene: NA
v_gene: TRBV5-1
len: 16
CDR3nt: TGCGCCAGCAGCTTGGCCGGGACTGCCTACACAGATACGCAGTATTTT
CDR3aa: CASSLAGTAYTDTQYF

j_gene: TRBJ2-7
abundance: NA
d_gene: TRBD2
v_gene: TRBV7-9
len: 15
CDR3nt: TGTGCCAGCAGCAATGGGACTAGCGGAGACTACGAGCAGTACTTC
CDR3aa: CASSNGTSGDYEQYF

j_gene: TRBJ1-4
abundance: NA
d_gene: TRBD1
v_gene: TRBV18
len: 16
CDR3nt: TGTGCCAGCTCACCACGCCAGGGGGCAACTAATGAAAAACTGTTTTTT
CDR3aa: CASSPRQGATNEKLFF

j_gene: TRBJ1-5
abundance: NA
d_gene: NA
v_gene: TRBV30
len: 13
CDR3nt: TGTGCCTGGAGTGTGAGGGGGGGGCGGCCCCAGCATTTT
CDR3aa: CAWSVRGGRPQHF

j_gene: TRBJ1-2
abundance: NA
d_gene: TRBD1
v_gene: TRBV3-1/TRBV3-2
len: 16
CDR3nt: TGTGCCAGCAGCCCTTTACCGGGACAGGAGGGCTATGGCTACACCTTC
CDR3aa: CASSPLPGQEGYGYTF

j_gene: TRBJ1-6
abundance: NA
d_gene: TRBD1
v_gene: TRBV7-6
len: 14
CDR3nt: TGTGCCAGCAGCCTGACAGGGGGTGATTCACCCCTCCACTTT
CDR3aa: CASSLTGGDSPLHF

j_gene: TRBJ2-1
abundance: NA
d_gene: TRBD2
v_gene: TRBV19
len: 16
CDR3nt: TGTGCCAGCGCCCTCGATGGCGCTAGCGGGAGGTATGAGCAGTTCTTC
CDR3aa: CASALDGASGRYEQFF

j_gene: TRBJ1-2
abundance: NA
d_gene: TRBD1
v_gene: TRBV23-1
len: 18
CDR3nt: TGCGCCAGCAGTCAGACCGGGACAGGGGGCGATGGAAACTATGGCTACACCTTC
CDR3aa: CASSQTGTGGDGNYGYTF

j_gene: TRBJ2-2
abundance: NA
d_gene: NA
v_gene: TRBV10-1
len: 16
CDR3nt: TGCGCCAGCAGTGAGTGGGGCGCTGAAAATACCGGGGAGCTGTTTTTT
CDR3aa: CASSEWGAENTGELFF

j_gene: TRBJ2-1
abundance: NA
d_gene: TRBD2
v_gene: TRBV11-3
len: 14
CDR3nt: TGTGCCAGCAGCCGGGGACTAGCGGACAATGAGCAGTTCTTC
CDR3aa: CASSRGLADNEQFF

j_gene: TRBJ1-1
abundance: NA
d_gene: TRBD1
v_gene: TRBV7-6
len: 16
CDR3nt: TGTGCCAGCAGCCCCCTGACAGGGCGGCGGGATACTGAAGCTTTCTTT
CDR3aa: CASSPLTGRRDTEAFF

j_gene: TRBJ1-6
abundance: NA
d_gene: NA
v_gene: TRBV3-1/TRBV3-2
len: 13
CDR3nt: TGTGCCAGCAGCCAAGATCAGCGATCACCCCTCCACTTT
CDR3aa: CASSQDQRSPLHF

j_gene: TRBJ2-2
abundance: NA
d_gene: TRBD1
v_gene: TRBV15
len: 17
CDR3nt: TGTGCCACCAGCAGAGATCCGGGGACAGTACTCACCGGGGAGCTGTTTTTT
CDR3aa: CATSRDPGTVLTGELFF

j_gene: TRBJ2-1
abundance: NA
d_gene: TRBD1
v_gene: TRBV24-1
len: 16
CDR3nt: TGTGCCACCAGTGATTCCGGCCGTCCGACAGGGAATGAGCAGTTCTTC
CDR3aa: CATSDSGRPTGNEQFF

j_gene: TRBJ2-1
abundance: NA
d_gene: NA
v_gene: TRBV6-5
len: 13
CDR3nt: TGTGCCAGCAGTCCACAACCCCGGGATGAGCAGTTCTTC
CDR3aa: CASSPQPRDEQFF

j_gene: TRBJ2-1
abundance: NA
d_gene: TRBD2
v_gene: TRBV23-1
len: 14
CDR3nt: TGCGCCAGCAGTCGGACTAGCGGTCACAATGAGCAGTTCTTC
CDR3aa: CASSRTSGHNEQFF

j_gene: TRBJ2-1
abundance: once
d_gene: TRBD1
v_gene: TRBV7-6
len: 12
CDR3nt: TGTGCCAGCAGCGACAGGGCCGATGAGCAGTTCTTC
CDR3aa: CASSDRADEQFF

j_gene: TRBJ2-5
abundance: NA
d_gene: NA
v_gene: TRBV7-9
len: 13
CDR3nt: TGTGCCAGCAGCCTACAGGAGCAAGAGACCCAGTACTTC
CDR3aa: CASSLQEQETQYF

j_gene: TRBJ2-1
abundance: NA
d_gene: TRBD2
v_gene: TRBV12-5
len: 14
CDR3nt: TGTGCTAGTGCCCTAGGACTAGCGGGATATGAGCAGTTCTTC
CDR3aa: CASALGLAGYEQFF

j_gene: TRBJ2-7
abundance: NA
d_gene: TRBD2
v_gene: TRBV28
len: 16
CDR3nt: TGTGCCAGCAGCCCCGTCGATGTCGCGGGGGTCTACGAGCAGTACTTC
CDR3aa: CASSPVDVAGVYEQYF